A selection of T cell receptor beta chains follows, all from one sample in a study of regulatory T cells in long-lasting Graves disease. Each CDR3 protein is one row after TCRdb ran MiXCR on the multiplex PCR reads. The data contain roughly 410,000 distinct CDR3 sequences, over 12% of them seen just once; the ten biggest clones take up roughly 8%. These data are also associated with another study on T cells in Graves' hyperthyroidism and ophthalmopathy.

Specimen: peripheral blood mononuclear cells (PBMCs), collected at new diagnosis, from a patient treated with antithyroid drugs. The receptors derive from a woman between 40 and 50 years old with Graves disease. The CDR3 runs from the conserved cysteine through the conserved F or W. The D gene is left open where the match is weak. Clone size appears in some rows only: once, few, many, or a class for an expanded clone.

j_call d_call v_call clone_size cdr3_nt cdr3_aa
TRBJ1-5 . TRBV15 . TGTGCCACCAGCACCCTCGGGGGCGATCAGCCCCAGCATTTT CATSTLGGDQPQHF
TRBJ1-6 . TRBV7-9 many TGTGCCAGCAGCTTAGTAGGGCGCACAATGGATAATTCACCCCTCCACTTT CASSLVGRTMDNSPLHF
TRBJ1-5 TRBD1 TRBV6-1 few TGTGCCAGCAGGGCTACAGGGGGGAATCAGCCCCAGCATTTT CASRATGGNQPQHF
TRBJ1-1 . TRBV28 many TGTGCCAGCAGTGACCTGAACACTGAAGCTTTCTTT CASSDLNTEAFF
TRBJ2-5 . TRBV27 few TGTGCCAGCAGCTACACTACCAACCAAGAGACCCAGTACTTC CASSYTTNQETQYF
TRBJ2-7 . TRBV11-3 many TGTGCCAGCAGCTCCCGGGACGGCTCCTACGAGCAGTACTTC CASSSRDGSYEQYF
TRBJ1-1 . TRBV12-3/TRBV12-4 many TGTGCCAGCAGTCCAGGACACTCCGACCCGAAGGCTTTCTTT CASSPGHSDPKAFF
TRBJ2-6 . TRBV5-4 few TGTGCCAGCAGCTCACTTCTGACTGGGGCCAACGTCCTGACTTTC CASSSLLTGANVLTF
TRBJ2-7 . TRBV14 many TGTGCCAGCAGTCCCCGGACTCCAGCCCTCGACGAGCAGTACTTC CASSPRTPALDEQYF
TRBJ1-2 TRBD1 TRBV27 many TGTGCCAGCAGTCGATGGACAGGGGGCGCCGGGGGCTACACCTTC CASSRWTGGAGGYTF
TRBJ1-4 . TRBV29-1 many TGCAGCGCCGGAGAAGCAACTAATGAAAAACTGTTTTTT CSAGEATNEKLFF
TRBJ2-1 TRBD1 TRBV11-2 many TGTGCCAGCAGCCCAATCAGGGGGACCAGCTCCTACAATGAGCAGTTCTTC CASSPIRGTSSYNEQFF
TRBJ2-3 . TRBV6-5 . TGTGCCAGCAGTTATAGCCCTGAGACAGATACGCAGTATTTT CASSYSPETDTQYF
TRBJ2-7 . TRBV6-1 many TGTGCCAGCTCCTCCCGATCTACCTACGAGCAGTACTTC CASSSRSTYEQYF
TRBJ2-7 . TRBV10-3 many TGTGCCATCAGTAAGACACAGGGCCCCAACGAGCAGTACTTC CAISKTQGPNEQYF